Shown below are 31 T cell receptor beta chains from a single sample sequenced in a study of shared clonotypes between healthy human individuals. Some clones are missing from TCRdb's copy, which holds only in-frame ones; the method was immunoSEQ multiplex PCR. Among about 470,000 clones listed, roughly 83% were seen once. Source material: PBMCs. The receptors were sampled from a woman in her thirties or forties in good health. Some clones in this sample may be carry-over from other donors' samples.

This chain uses TRBV7-2 with TRBJ2-3; 11 nucleotides agree with TRBD1. The V gene end was trimmed by 1 base and the J gene end by 6 bases; junction bases not matched to a gene: 6. The CDR3 runs 16 residues. CDR1 and CDR2 (germline): SGHTA, FQGNSA. The CDR3 DNA reads as TGTGCCAGCAGCTTAGTCCTCGGGACAGGGGGTGATACGCAGTATTTT. Encoded protein: CASSLVLGTGGDTQYF.

The gene calls are TRBV6-1 and TRBJ1-1; 9 nucleotides line up with TRBD1. With 1 base clipped from V and 12 bases from J, the junction kept 6 bases outside the gene matches. The CDR3 is 13 residues long. Germline V gene data show CDR1 as MNHNS and CDR2 as SASEGT. The DNA for the CDR3 is TGTGCCAGCAGTGAAGGGGACAGGGTAGAAACTTTCTTT. Residues: CASSEGDRVETFF.

V gene TRBV5-1 combines with J gene TRBJ2-7; D gene ambiguous. Germline V gene lookup returns CDR1 SGHRS and CDR2 YFSETQ. CDR3 size: 14 residues. The ends were cut back, 5 bases at V and 1 base at J, with 13 bases in the middle. CDR3 region: CASRGLAASYEQYF. DNA of the CDR3: TGCGCCAGCAGGGGTCTGGCGGCGTCCTACGAGCAGTACTTC.

On this clone itself: One base away lies a much larger clone, so this may be a sequencing read error. The sample carries other DNA sequences with the same CDR3. The J gene is TRBJ2-3, the V gene TRBV19; weak D call: TRBD2 (7 bases). Trimming removed 7 bases at V and 0 bases at J, with 17 bases between. The CDR3 is 16 residues long. Germline V gene sequence: CDR1 LNHDA, CDR2 SQIVND (reference sequence). The CDR3 spells CASKRLAGASTDTQYF. CDR3 nucleotide sequence: TGTGCCAGTAAGAGACTGGCGGGGGCTAGCACAGATACGCAGTATTTT.

The chain employs TRBV18 and TRBJ2-5; 7 nucleotides align to TRBD2. The tail of the sequence fits TRBJ2-7 better, so the J call may be wrong. The germline gives CDR1 KGHSH, CDR2 LQKENI. This CDR3 is built from 14 residues. This CDR3 is CASSPLELAYEQYF. CDR3 DNA sequence: TGTGCCAGCTCACCACTGGAACTAGCGTACGAGCAGTACTTC.

This sequence joins TRBV5-1 and TRBJ2-1; 7 bases line up with TRBD1. Trimming took 4 bases from V and 8 from J; bases not matched to a gene: 9. This CDR3 comprises 14 residues. Germline assignment: CDR1 SGHRS and CDR2 YFSETQ. The CDR3 reads CASSEGTAMDEQFF. CDR3 bases: TGCGCCAGCAGCGAAGGGACAGCCATGGATGAGCAGTTCTTC.

The gene calls are TRBV28 and TRBJ1-1; TRBD1 might be the D (6 bases). Germline V gene sequence: CDR1 MDHEN, CDR2 SYDVKM. With 5 bases removed from V and 8 bases from J, the gap between germline ends came to 18 bases. The CDR3 is made up of 14 amino acids. The chain's CDR3 is CASSGTGFLGEAFF. The CDR3 DNA follows: TGTGCCAGCAGTGGAACAGGGTTTCTGGGGGAAGCTTTCTTT. The variable domain in full, with the rest retrieved from reference TRBV28 and TRBJ1-1, is DVKVTQSSRYLVKRTGEKVFLECVQDMDHENMFWYRQDPGLGLRLIYFSYDVKMKEKGDIPEGYSVSREKKERFSLILESASTNQTSMYLCASSGTGFLGEAFFGQGTRLTVV.

The chain employs TRBV7-8 and TRBJ2-3, with 9 bases lining up with TRBD2. Trimming removed 1 base from V and 11 bases from J; junction bases left unmatched: 13. Germline CDR1 SGHVS, CDR2 FQNEAQ. The CDR3 runs 16 residues. CDR3 coding DNA: TGTGCCAGCAGCTTAGTGGGGCGGCGGGAGGGAAGGGGGCAGTATTTT. Protein product: CASSLVGRREGRGQYF.

This chain links TRBV5-1 with TRBJ1-4; maybe TRBD1 (5 bases). Germline V CDR1 and CDR2: SGHRS, YFSETQ. Trimming left V 6 bases short and J 0 bases short, with 6 bases between. The CDR3 spans 13 residues. The CDR3 nucleotides read TGCGCCAGCAAGACAGCAACTAATGAAAAACTGTTTTTT. This codes for CASKTATNEKLFF.

The chain carries TRBV29-1 and TRBJ2-1; D remains ambiguous. Germline V gives CDR1 SQVTM, CDR2 ANQGSEA. This CDR3 spans 12 amino acids. Trimming removed 6 bases at V and 0 bases at J, with 6 bases between. The CDR3 DNA is TGCAGCGTATGGGGCTCCTACAATGAGCAGTTCTTC. Its protein product is CSVWGSYNEQFF.

V and J are TRBV7-3 and TRBJ2-1, with 8 bases lining up with TRBD2. Germline V gene data show CDR1 as SGHTA and CDR2 as FQGTGA. The V segment lost 5 bases and the J segment 10 bases; nucleotides outside the gene matches: 13. The CDR3 totals 15 residues. CDR3 bases: TGTGCCAGCAGCCCCGCCGGGAGGGCTGAGGGGGAGCAGTTCTTC. It translates to CASSPAGRAEGEQFF.

This chain connects TRBV9 to TRBJ2-7, with TRBD2 matching 7 bases. J was trimmed by 4 bases and V by 3 bases; bases with no gene match: 13. The CDR3 has 16 amino acids. Germline lookup yields CDR1 SGDLS and CDR2 YYNGEE. DNA for the CDR3: TGTGCCAGCAGCGCCGCCCCGGGGGACTACCCTTACGAGCAGTACTTC. The encoded protein is CASSAAPGDYPYEQYF. The full variable domain, completed using reference TRBV9 and TRBJ2-7, is DSGVTQTPKHLITATGQRVTLRCSPRSGDLSVYWYQQSLDQGLQFLIQYYNGEERAKGNILERFSAQQFPDLHSELNLSSLELGDSALYFCASSAAPGDYPYEQYFGPGTRLTVT.

The chain recombines TRBV27 with TRBJ2-6; 7 bases are shared with TRBD1. The V and J ends lost 4 bases and 0 bases, in that order; junction bases with no gene match: 9. Germline-derived CDR1 and CDR2 are MNHEY and SMNVEV (reference sequence). The CDR3 has 18 amino acids. CDR3 nucleotide sequence: TGTGCCAGCAGTTCCCCGGGACAGAGTAACTCTGGGGCCAACGTCCTGACTTTC. Its protein product is CASSSPGQSNSGANVLTF.

This clone was found once. Distinct nucleotide sequences in the sample also encode this CDR3. The rearrangement uses TRBV28 and TRBJ2-3; 11 positions match TRBD2. The CDR3 runs 15 residues. Unmatched junction bases numbered 2, after V lost 6 bases and J lost 0 bases. Per the germline V gene, CDR1 is MDHEN and CDR2 is SYDVKM. CDR3: CASSRTSGSTDTQYF. CDR3 in DNA: TGTGCCAGCAGCCGGACTAGCGGGAGCACAGATACGCAGTATTTT.

The V call is TRBV28, the J call TRBJ1-2; D possibly corresponds to TRBD1 (6 bases). CDR1 is MDHEN and CDR2 is SYDVKM in the germline V gene. V was cut by 6 bases and J by 4 bases, with 9 bases left in between. CDR3 length: 12 amino acids. This CDR3 is CASSDRIYGYTF. The CDR3 coding sequence is TGTGCCAGCAGCGACAGGATCTATGGCTACACCTTC.

The gene calls are TRBV9 and TRBJ1-1; 9 bases line up with TRBD1. This CDR3 has 16 residues. V lost 2 bases, J lost 2 bases, and 7 bases stayed unmatched. Germline loops: CDR1 SGDLS, CDR2 YYNGEE. For the CDR3, the DNA is TGTGCCAGCAGCGTGGGCCAGGGACAGGGAAACACTGAAGCTTTCTTT. Amino acids: CASSVGQGQGNTEAFF.

This sequence joins TRBV2 and TRBJ2-5; 7 positions agree with TRBD2. V shed 5 bases, J shed 1 base, and the junction held 7 bases outside the gene matches. From germline, CDR1 is SNHLY and CDR2 FYNNEI. The CDR3 spans 15 residues. This CDR3 is CASSYPSSGQETQYF. The CDR3 DNA sequence: TGTGCCAGCAGTTACCCATCTAGCGGCCAAGAGACCCAGTACTTC.

The genes are TRBV7-7 and TRBJ2-2; D gene unclear. CDR3 length: 13 amino acids. In germline, CDR1 is SSHAT, CDR2 FNYEAQ (reference sequence). The V and J ends lost 2 bases and 6 bases respectively, with 7 bases between them. The CDR3 is CASSLNEAGELFF. CDR3 DNA: TGTGCCAGCAGCTTAAACGAGGCCGGGGAGCTGTTTTTT.

J is TRBJ2-1 and V is TRBV10-3, with 7 bases fitting TRBD2. The CDR3 has 13 residues. Germline V CDR1 and CDR2: ENHRY, SYGVKD. Losses at the gene ends were 10 bases for V and 4 bases for J; bases not matched to a gene: 7. The CDR3 protein is CATSGTKYNEQFF. The DNA of the CDR3 is TGTGCCACCTCCGGGACTAAGTACAATGAGCAGTTCTTC.

This clone is a singleton in its sample. The chain combines TRBV5-4 with TRBJ2-7, with D unresolved. Per the germline V gene, CDR1 is SGHNT and CDR2 is YYREEE (reference sequence). V was shortened by 5 bases and J by 2 bases, with 11 bases between the two germline ends. The CDR3 covers 13 residues. This chain's CDR3 is CASSLGIPYEQYF. The CDR3 region has the DNA TGTGCCAGCAGTCTAGGGATTCCCTACGAGCAGTACTTC.

The chain combines TRBV7-2 with TRBJ2-5; 10 bases match TRBD1. There are 15 residues in the CDR3. Trimming took 3 bases from V and 4 from J; bases not matched to a gene: 5. Germline CDR1 is SGHTA and CDR2 is FQGNSA. The CDR3 reads CASSFDRGRGETQYF. CDR3 in DNA: TGTGCCAGCAGCTTCGACAGGGGGCGAGGAGAGACCCAGTACTTC.

The table lists this clone with a few counts. The chain recombines TRBV4-1 with TRBJ1-2, with D perhaps matching TRBD1 (5 bases). Trimming took 0 bases from V and 4 from J, leaving 9 bases between them. Per germline, CDR1 MGHRA and CDR2 YSYEKL. The CDR3 consists of 14 residues. The CDR3 here is CASSQESGSYGYTF. CDR3 coding DNA: TGCGCCAGCAGCCAAGAGTCAGGGAGCTATGGCTACACCTTC.

This chain links TRBV10-1 with TRBJ2-7; a weak D match, TRBD2 (5 bases). The germline V gene has CDR1 WNHNN and CDR2 SYGVQD (reference sequence). The CDR3 loop spans 13 amino acids. Trimming cost V 3 bases and J 2 bases, with 8 bases left between them. CDR3 amino acids: CASSEAAAYEQYF. As DNA, the CDR3 is TGCGCCAGCAGTGAAGCGGCAGCCTACGAGCAGTACTTC.

J is TRBJ1-2 and V is TRBV28; 7 bases align to TRBD1. Trimming took 9 bases from V and 5 from J; bases not matched to a gene: 6. Germline CDR1 and CDR2: MDHEN and SYDVKM. This CDR3 is built from 12 residues. As DNA, the CDR3 is TGTGCCAGTGAACAGGGGAGATATGGCTACACCTTC. As protein: CASEQGRYGYTF.

The J gene is TRBJ2-5, the V gene TRBV6-1; 7 nucleotides line up with TRBD1. V dropped 2 bases and J dropped 5; count of bases not matched to a gene: 11. The CDR3 sequence is 16 residues long. Looked up from germline, CDR1 is MNHNS and CDR2 is SASEGT. The CDR3 DNA reads TGTGCCAGCAGTGAAAATGCGATGTACAGGGGCGAGACCCAGTACTTC. Residues: CASSENAMYRGETQYF.

Only one count was recorded for this clone. The chain combines TRBV18 with TRBJ2-5; 11 bases fit TRBD2. Germline CDR1 is KGHSH and CDR2 is LQKENI. Trimming at V came to 4 bases and at J to 4 bases, leaving 8 bases not matched to a gene. The CDR3 spans 16 residues. CDR3 loop: CASSLSPGLAAETQYF. The CDR3 DNA is TGTGCCAGCTCACTGTCTCCGGGACTAGCGGCAGAGACCCAGTACTTC. The entire variable domain, with the rest obtained from reference TRBV18 and TRBJ2-5, is as follows: NAGVMQNPRHLVRRRGQEARLRCSPMKGHSHVYWYRQLPEEGLKFMVYLQKENIIDESGMPKERFSAEFPKEGPSILRIQQVVRGDSAAYFCASSLSPGLAAETQYFGPGTRLLVL.

V is TRBV25-1 and J is TRBJ2-2; D is ambiguous. Between the trimmed V and J ends, which lost 4 bases and 6 bases, there was a span of 3 bases. Per germline, CDR1 MGHDK and CDR2 SYGVNS. The CDR3 spans 11 residues. CDR3 protein: CASSASGELFF. The CDR3 DNA sequence: TGTGCCAGCAGTGCCTCCGGGGAGCTGTTTTTT. The whole variable domain, filled in from reference TRBV25-1 and TRBJ2-2, reads EADIYQTPRYLVIGTGKKITLECSQTMGHDKMYWYQQDPGMELHLIHYSYGVNSTEKGDLSSESTVSRIRTEHFPLTLESARPSHTSQYLCASSASGELFFGEGSRLTVL.

The chain uses TRBV19 and TRBJ2-2; perhaps TRBD2 as D (5 bases). The CDR3 totals 14 residues. Germline V gives CDR1 LNHDA, CDR2 SQIVND (reference sequence). V lost 5 bases to trimming and J lost 4 bases, with 11 bases between them. DNA of the CDR3: TGTGCCAGTAGTTTGGGAGTTCCCACCGGGGAGCTGTTTTTT. Its translation is CASSLGVPTGELFF.

DNA for the CDR3: TGTGCCAGCATCCGACTAGCGGGAGTGGGCGGGGAGCTGTTTTTT. It specifies CASIRLAGVGGELFF. The rearrangement links TRBV6-5 to TRBJ2-2; 12 bases map to TRBD2. Unmatched junction bases numbered 7, after V lost 7 bases and J lost 7 bases. Germline CDR1 reads MNHEY; CDR2 reads SVGAGI. The CDR3 is made up of 15 amino acids.

This clone was recorded a few times. Other DNA sequences in this specimen translate into the identical CDR3. This chain links TRBV7-2 with TRBJ2-3; 7 bases align to TRBD2. Germline-derived CDR1 and CDR2 are SGHTA and FQGNSA. J was trimmed by 3 bases and V by 0 bases; bases with no gene match: 0. The CDR3 consists of 14 residues. The CDR3 reads CASSLAGRTDTQYF. CDR3 DNA: TGTGCCAGCAGCTTAGCCGGGAGGACAGATACGCAGTATTTT.

Concerning this clone itself: A junction end diverges from the germline sequence, so it may reflect a read error. This chain joins TRBV28 and TRBJ1-2; no clear D. The CDR3 consists of 13 residues. Germline CDR1 MDHEN, CDR2 SYDVKM. The CDR3 region has the DNA TGTGCCAGCAGGATCGAGGAAAGCTATGGCTACGCCTTC. Translation gives CASRIEESYGYAF.